The 8 T cell receptor beta chains in this list originate from one sample, sequenced in a study of CD8 T cells in ankylosing spondylitis. A single record per CDR3 protein comes from TCRdb applying MiXCR to the 5' RACE reads. The sample lists some 840,000 distinct CDR3 sequences, approximately 10% occurring once. No antigen has been assigned to these receptors. Overall study findings and caveats: For ankylosing spondylitis blood, a TCR beta motif of seven to nine highly homologous variants appeared characteristic.

Sequencing was performed on blood, either unsorted or a sorted T cell fraction (not recorded which). These receptors all stem from a male donor with ankylosing spondylitis.

The table lists this clonotype with a few counts. The chain couples TRBV29-1 to TRBJ2-1; 9 nucleotides match TRBD2. V lost 5 bases and J lost 4; bases outside the gene matches: 3. CDR1 is SQVTM and CDR2 is ANQGSEA in the germline V gene. The CDR3 consists of 13 residues. The CDR3: CSVCGGVYNEQFF. The CDR3 DNA is TGCAGCGTTTGCGGGGGGGTTTACAATGAGCAGTTCTTC.

The chain joins TRBV6-5 to TRBJ2-7; 7 bases match TRBD2. After removal of 4 bases from V and 0 bases from J, the junction contained 9 bases not matched to a gene. Germline CDR1 reads MNHEY; CDR2 reads SVGAGI. The CDR3 covers 16 residues. In DNA form, the CDR3 reads TGTGCCAGCAGTTCCCTAGGAGCGGGGAGCTCCTACGAGCAGTACTTC. This translates into CASSSLGAGSSYEQYF.

This clonotype was seen at least ten times. This chain connects TRBV12-3 or TRBV12-4 to TRBJ2-1; 7 bases map to TRBD2. This CDR3 has 13 amino acids. Trimming took 3 bases from V and 13 from J; bases not matched to a gene: 9. CDR3 nucleotide sequence: TGTGCCAGCAGTTTTCTCCCCCGGGACTACCAGTTCTTC. This gives the protein CASSFLPRDYQFF.

V and J are TRBV28 and TRBJ2-7; no clear D gene. The CDR3 spans 15 residues. Per the germline V gene, CDR1 is MDHEN and CDR2 is SYDVKM. The ends were cut back, 3 bases at V and 4 bases at J, with 16 bases in the middle. The CDR3 DNA sequence: TGTGCCAGCAGTTTGTTCGGCTCCCCACAATACGAGCAGTACTTC. Translation gives CASSLFGSPQYEQYF.

The chain uses TRBV13 and TRBJ2-2; D gene unclear. The germline V gene has CDR1 PRHDT and CDR2 FYEKMQ (reference sequence). The CDR3 spans 13 residues. Trimming removed 2 bases at V and 5 bases at J, with 6 bases between. The chain's CDR3 is CASSLMRTGELFF. CDR3 DNA: TGTGCCAGCAGCTTAATGCGGACCGGGGAGCTGTTTTTT.

This clonotype was found a few times. The CDR3 protein is CATWGNTEAFF. DNA for the CDR3: TGTGCCACCTGGGGAAACACTGAAGCTTTCTTT. The chain links TRBV6-2 or TRBV6-3 to TRBJ1-1, with D uncertain. V lost 10 bases and J 2 bases, leaving 8 bases between the germline ends. Germline V gives CDR1 MNHEY, CDR2 SVGEGT. CDR3 length: 11 amino acids.

There are many counts of this clonotype. The chain joins TRBV5-1 to TRBJ2-3, with 7 bases fitting TRBD2. The CDR3 covers 14 residues. Germline CDR1 SGHRS, CDR2 YFSETQ. The trim removed 1 base at V and 5 bases at J, leaving 4 bases unmatched. The CDR3 coding sequence is TGCGCCAGCAGCTTGACTAGCGCTCAAGATACGCAGTATTTT. Translated, it gives CASSLTSAQDTQYF.

In this sample, this clonotype turned up a few times. The rearrangement joins TRBV10-3 to TRBJ1-1, with D perhaps matching TRBD1 (6 bases). Germline assignment: CDR1 ENHRY and CDR2 SYGVKD. This CDR3 spans 14 amino acids. V was cut by 5 bases and J by 2 bases, with 12 bases left in between. The CDR3 region is CAISLRTDNTEAFF. CDR3 bases: TGTGCCATCAGTCTCCGGACAGACAACACTGAAGCTTTCTTT.